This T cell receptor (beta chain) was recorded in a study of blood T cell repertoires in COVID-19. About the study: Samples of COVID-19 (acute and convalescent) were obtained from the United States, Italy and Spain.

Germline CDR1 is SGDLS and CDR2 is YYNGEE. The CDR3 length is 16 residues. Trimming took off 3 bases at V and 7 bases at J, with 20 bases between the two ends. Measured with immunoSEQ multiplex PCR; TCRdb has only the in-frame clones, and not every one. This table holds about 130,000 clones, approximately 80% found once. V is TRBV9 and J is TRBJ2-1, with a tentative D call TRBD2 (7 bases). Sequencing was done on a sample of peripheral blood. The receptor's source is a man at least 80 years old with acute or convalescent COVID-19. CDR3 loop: CASSGLSGGLRNEQFF. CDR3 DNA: TGTGCCAGCAGCGGGCTTTCGGGGGGCCTGAGGAATGAGCAGTTCTTC.